A single sample gave rise to the 8 T cell receptor beta chains below, sequenced in a study of T-cell memory formation after mild COVID-19. TCRdb processed the 5' RACE reads anew with MiXCR; each CDR3 protein has one entry. The table has 250,000 or so distinct CDR3 sequences, roughly 10% seen once. The sample consisted of PBMCs or a T cell subset sorted from them (not recorded which). Receptors were obtained from a man in his late teens or twenties who had mild COVID-19 (a few samples of this study predate the infection). Cell type and time point are not known.

V is TRBV7-2 and J is TRBJ2-2; perhaps TRBD1 as D (6 bases). The length of the CDR3 is 14 residues. CDR1 is SGHTA, CDR2 FQGNSA, per germline. Trimming removed 2 bases at V and 11 bases at J, with 15 bases between. CDR3 sequence reads: CASSLRGSGVELFF. In nucleotides, the CDR3 is TGTGCCAGCAGCTTAAGGGGGTCAGGGGTCGAGCTGTTTTTT.

The chain couples TRBV7-2 to TRBJ2-5, with unresolved D. V lost 6 bases and J 5 bases, leaving 13 bases between the germline ends. The germline CDR1 and CDR2 sequences are SGHTA and FQGNSA. This CDR3 spans 13 amino acids. The CDR3 sequence is CASRGSPGETQYF. The CDR3 coding sequence is TGTGCCAGCAGGGGGTCCCCGGGTGAGACCCAGTACTTC.

This clonotype was counted between two and nine times. The rearrangement uses TRBV7-6 and TRBJ2-1, with 11 bases that match TRBD2. The germline CDR1 and CDR2 sequences are SGHVS and FNYEAQ. J gave up 7 bases and V 5 bases, and 34 bases lay outside the gene matches. The CDR3 is made up of 24 amino acids. CDR3 sequence (DNA): TGTGCCAGCAGCACCTTAGGGGTCCGCGCGCCGGGACTAGCGGCGTTGGCCGGGGGAAATGAGCAGTTCTTC. It encodes CASSTLGVRAPGLAALAGGNEQFF. Together with reference TRBV7-6 and TRBJ2-1, the CDR3 gives the full variable domain: GAGVSQSPRYKVTKRGQDVALRCDPISGHVSLYWYRQALGQGPEFLTYFNYEAQQDKSGLPNDRFSAERPEGSISTLTIQRTEQRDSAMYRCASSTLGVRAPGLAALAGGNEQFFGPGTRLTVL.

The sample holds a few counts of this clonotype. The V call is TRBV5-6, the J call TRBJ1-2, with 10 bases lining up with TRBD1. J lost 4 bases, V lost 7 bases, and 7 bases had no gene match. The CDR3 sequence is 14 residues long. CDR1 is SGHDT and CDR2 is YYEEEE in the germline V gene. The CDR3 loop is CASGDRGLGYGYTF. CDR3 nucleotides: TGTGCCAGCGGGGACAGGGGATTGGGCTATGGCTACACCTTC. Together with reference TRBV5-6 and TRBJ1-2, the CDR3 gives the full variable domain: DAGVTQSPTHLIKTRGQQVTLRCSPKSGHDTVSWYQQALGQGPQFIFQYYEEEERQRGNFPDRFSGHQFPNYSSELNVNALLLGDSALYLCASGDRGLGYGYTFGSGTRLTVV.

This clonotype was recorded a few times. This chain connects TRBV28 to TRBJ1-2, with 8 positions matching TRBD1. CDR1 is MDHEN, CDR2 SYDVKM, per germline. With V trimmed by 8 bases and J by 5 bases, 19 bases remained unmatched. The CDR3 consists of 17 residues. CDR3 in amino acids: CASALTGAFEGPYGYTF. The CDR3, as DNA: TGTGCCAGCGCCCTGACAGGGGCTTTTGAAGGTCCTTATGGCTACACCTTC.

This clonotype was counted only a few times. The chain combines TRBV7-9 with TRBJ1-1, with 10 bases matching TRBD1. Germline V lookup: CDR1 SEHNR, CDR2 FQNEAQ (reference sequence). The CDR3 contains 15 residues. J was trimmed by 3 bases and V by 4 bases; bases with no gene match: 5. The CDR3 loop reads CASSWGQGQHTEAFF. For the CDR3, the DNA is TGTGCCAGCAGCTGGGGACAGGGGCAGCACACTGAAGCTTTCTTT.

The sample holds a few counts of this clonotype. The genes are TRBV14 and TRBJ2-3; 7 bases align to TRBD1. Germline V gives CDR1 SGHDN, CDR2 FVKESK. V gave up 4 bases and J gave up 7 bases; unmatched junction bases: 5. This CDR3 is built from 13 residues. CDR3 loop: CASSPDRKNTQYF. The DNA of the CDR3 is TGTGCCAGCAGCCCGGACAGGAAGAATACGCAGTATTTT.

The gene calls are TRBV4-3 and TRBJ2-3, with TRBD2 matching over 10 bases. V trimming: 4 bases; J trimming: 2 bases; junction bases outside the gene matches: 9. The CDR3 loop spans 17 amino acids. Germline V gene lookup returns CDR1 LGHNA and CDR2 YSLEER. The CDR3 reads CASSLLAGTSDTDTQYF. CDR3 sequence (DNA): TGCGCCAGCAGCCTACTAGCGGGGACTTCCGACACAGATACGCAGTATTTT.